The subject of this entry is one TCR beta chain. The cohort comprised adults aged about 18 to 100 years residing in 20 to 30 US areas. The study assigned cohorts using participant-reported clinical history. This specimen belongs to a study of blood T cell repertoires in COVID-19. Study as a whole: COVID-19 samples, acute and convalescent, were from the United States, Italy and Spain. Sample material is recorded as cDNA or gDNA derived from T cells, B-cell-depleted T cells, or PBMCs.

V lost 1 base and J lost 2, with 6 bases in between. In germline, CDR1 is GTSNPN, CDR2 SVGIG (reference sequence). The CDR3 is 13 amino acids. Some clones are missing from TCRdb's copy, which holds only in-frame ones; the method was immunoSEQ multiplex PCR. The sample holds roughly 190,000 clones, 82% seen once. The genes are TRBV30 and TRBJ1-5, with a tentative D call TRBD1 (5 bases). This TCR was sampled from a woman aged 60-70 years with acute COVID-19. Sequencing input: PBMCs or T cells enriched from blood (not recorded which). CDR3 sequence reads: CAWSEGGNQPQHF. In DNA, the CDR3 is TGTGCCTGGAGTGAAGGGGGCAATCAGCCCCAGCATTTT. Using reference TRBV30 and TRBJ1-5 for the parts outside the CDR3, the full variable domain is SQTIHQWPATLVQPVGSPLSLECTVEGTSNPNLYWYRQAAGRGLQLLFYSVGIGQISSEVPQNLSASRPQDRQFILSSKKLLLSDSGFYLCAWSEGGNQPQHFGDGTRLSIL.